This T cell receptor beta chain was identified in a study of radiation and T cells in renal cell carcinoma. Time point: blood 2 weeks post-SBRT. The treatment is: 15 Gy SBRT to primary tumor, nephrectomy 4 weeks later. Some clones are missing from TCRdb's copy, which holds only in-frame ones; the method was immunoSEQ multiplex PCR. The table includes around 130,000 clones, 88% detected once. Between the trimmed V and J ends, which lost 3 bases and 4 bases, there was a span of 16 bases. This CDR3 region has 15 residues. The germline gives CDR1 LNHDA, CDR2 SQIVND (reference sequence). The input for sequencing was blood, taken from a patient whose treatment included radiotherapy and nephrectomy. This clonotype was sampled from a woman in her 70s with renal cell carcinoma. The rearrangement uses TRBV19 and TRBJ2-7; D remains unclear. In nucleotides, the CDR3 is TGTGCCAGTAGTATCGGCGGTCCGGCCCTTTACGAGCAGTACTTC. Encoded protein: CASSIGGPALYEQYF.